This passage covers 22 T cell receptor beta chains from one sample sequenced in a study of T-cell memory formation after mild COVID-19. TCRdb re-derived calls from the 5' RACE reads in MiXCR, one entry per CDR3 protein. The sample comprises fewer than 550,000 distinct CDR3 sequences, around 18% of which are singletons, and 8.4% rests with the top ten. The source material was PBMCs or a T cell subset sorted from them (not recorded which). These receptors were taken from an adult woman who had mild COVID-19 (a few samples of this study predate the infection). Cell type and time point are not known.

This clonotype occurred a few times. This chain connects TRBV12-3 or TRBV12-4 to TRBJ2-2, with 9 nucleotides matching TRBD2. CDR3 length: 16 amino acids. Losses at the gene ends were 10 bases for V and 7 bases for J; bases not matched to a gene: 16. CDR3 loop: CAIQIAGVVRDGELFF. CDR3 coding DNA: TGTGCCATCCAAATAGCGGGAGTAGTCCGGGACGGGGAGCTGTTTTTT.

This chain connects TRBV20-1 to TRBJ2-7; perhaps TRBD1 as D (6 bases). The CDR3 consists of 12 residues. CDR1 and CDR2 from the germline V gene are DFQATT and SNEGSKA (reference sequence). Deletions cut 6 bases from V and 0 bases from J, with 9 bases between. The CDR3, as DNA: TGCAGTGCCCGGACAGCCTCCTACGAGCAGTACTTC. Amino acid sequence: CSARTASYEQYF.

This clonotype was seen only a few times. CDR3 nucleotides: TGTGCCAGCAGTTATACCGGGAGCTTAGATGGCTACACCTTC. It encodes CASSYTGSLDGYTF. V is TRBV2 and J is TRBJ1-2; no reliable D call. Looked up from germline, CDR1 is SNHLY and CDR2 is FYNNEI. The CDR3 is 14 residues long. The V and J ends lost 5 bases and 6 bases respectively, with 16 bases between them.

J is TRBJ1-5 and V is TRBV15, with unresolved D. The V and J ends lost 1 base and 2 bases respectively, with 9 bases between them. Germline-derived CDR1 and CDR2 are LNHNV and YYDKDF (reference sequence). The CDR3 covers 15 residues. CDR3 protein: CATSRVGIGNQPQHF. The CDR3 DNA is TGTGCCACCAGCAGAGTAGGGATCGGCAATCAGCCCCAGCATTTT.

This clonotype showed up just a few times. This chain connects TRBV11-2 to TRBJ2-1; perhaps D is TRBD1 or TRBD2 (5 bases each). Trimming removed 4 bases from V and 9 bases from J, with 13 bases in between. Germline loops: CDR1 SGHAT, CDR2 FQNNGV. The CDR3 is 13 residues long. CDR3 loop: CASSWDRAFEQFF. The CDR3 DNA follows: TGTGCCAGCAGCTGGGACCGGGCATTTGAGCAGTTCTTC.

The chain joins TRBV12-3 or TRBV12-4 to TRBJ2-1, with TRBD2 matching over 8 bases. J gave up 8 bases and V 5 bases, and 5 bases lay outside the gene matches. The CDR3 is made up of 13 amino acids. The CDR3 nucleotides are TGTGCCAGCAGTCGGGGGGGCAGGGATGAGCAGTTCTTC. Protein: CASSRGGRDEQFF.

The J gene is TRBJ1-2, the V gene TRBV12-3 or TRBV12-4; 8 nucleotides agree with TRBD1. Losses at the gene ends were 5 bases for V and 4 bases for J; bases not matched to a gene: 9. This CDR3 has 15 amino acids. Written as DNA, the CDR3 is TGTGCCAGCAGTGAGACCGGGACAGGTCCCTATGGCTACACCTTC. It is translated as CASSETGTGPYGYTF.

V and J are TRBV12-3 or TRBV12-4 and TRBJ2-1; D is tentatively TRBD1 or TRBD2 (6 bases each). Trimming stripped 3 bases from V and 7 bases from J, with 19 bases between. The CDR3 spans 16 residues. As DNA, the CDR3 is TGTGCCAGCAGTTTCCACAGGGAGGTGTCGGTAAATGAGCAGTTCTTC. It is translated as CASSFHREVSVNEQFF.

This clonotype was seen only a few times. The chain uses TRBV3-1 and TRBJ1-5; unclear D gene. The CDR3 is made up of 13 amino acids. Germline V lookup: CDR1 LGHDT, CDR2 YNNKEL (reference sequence). V lost 11 bases, J lost 1 base, and 12 bases lay in between. CDR3 DNA sequence: TGTGCCTCCGGAGGGTCCAGCAATCAGCCCCAGCATTTT. It is translated as CASGGSSNQPQHF.

The table lists this clonotype with a few counts. The chain links TRBV7-3 to TRBJ2-3, with 7 nucleotides matching TRBD2. This CDR3 is built from 18 residues. J gave up 0 bases and V 4 bases, and 13 bases lay outside the gene matches. CDR1 is SGHTA and CDR2 is FQGTGA in the germline V gene. CDR3 region: CASSSLGETSVSTDTQYF. The CDR3 region has the DNA TGTGCCAGCAGCTCCTTAGGAGAAACTAGCGTTAGCACAGATACGCAGTATTTT.

V usage is TRBV20-1 and J usage is TRBJ2-6; tentatively, D is TRBD1 or TRBD2 (5 bases each). Germline CDR1 reads DFQATT; CDR2 reads SNEGSKA (reference sequence). The CDR3 consists of 12 residues. Trimming left V 2 bases short and J 10 bases short, with 9 bases between. CDR3 DNA: TGCAGTGCTAGACCGGGACCGAACGTCCTGACTTTC. As protein: CSARPGPNVLTF.

This clonotype was seen a handful of times. This chain joins TRBV12-3 or TRBV12-4 and TRBJ2-7; D may be TRBD1 (6 bases). Trimming stripped 4 bases from V and 3 bases from J, with 16 bases between. CDR3 size: 15 residues. The CDR3 region has the DNA TGTGCCAGCAGTTCCCTACTAGGGGGAAACTACGAGCAGTACTTC. Translation: CASSSLLGGNYEQYF.

This clonotype was seen a few times. The rearrangement joins TRBV6-2 or TRBV6-3 to TRBJ2-1; unclear D gene. The CDR3 totals 19 residues. Germline values: CDR1 MNHEY, CDR2 SVGEGT. V was cut by 2 bases and J by 4 bases, with 24 bases left in between. CDR3 loop: CASSYQAGMYRSRYNEQFF. The CDR3, as DNA: TGTGCCAGCAGTTACCAGGCCGGAATGTATCGGTCCCGATACAATGAGCAGTTCTTC.

The rearrangement links TRBV4-2 to TRBJ1-4; D is undetermined. The germline CDR1 and CDR2 sequences are LGHNA and YNFKEQ. V lost 2 bases to trimming and J lost 8 bases, with 6 bases between them. The CDR3 totals 12 residues. CDR3 region: CASSQNTEKLFF. The CDR3 nucleotides read TGTGCCAGCAGCCAAAACACGGAAAAACTGTTTTTT.

This clonotype was counted only a few times. The chain's CDR3 is CASAQRSAGNTEAFF. The CDR3 region has the DNA TGTGCTAGTGCCCAACGGAGTGCGGGGAACACTGAAGCTTTCTTT. This chain links TRBV12-5 with TRBJ1-1; D is uncertain. Trimming took off 7 bases at V and 1 base at J, with 16 bases between the two ends. This CDR3 comprises 15 residues. CDR1 and CDR2 from the germline V gene are LGHNT and FRNRAP.

This clonotype has more than one count but fewer than ten. V gene TRBV7-8 combines with J gene TRBJ2-7; D gene unclear. The length of the CDR3 is 16 residues. V was shortened by 5 bases and J by 3 bases, with 20 bases between the two germline ends. Germline assignment: CDR1 SGHVS and CDR2 FQNEAQ. The CDR3 loop is CASSRSRAPQYYEQYF. CDR3 nucleotide sequence: TGTGCCAGCAGCCGATCTAGGGCTCCCCAGTACTACGAGCAGTACTTC.

This clonotype has more than one count but fewer than ten. V usage is TRBV7-8 and J usage is TRBJ2-4; maybe TRBD1 (6 bases). Germline loops: CDR1 SGHVS, CDR2 FQNEAQ. CDR3 length: 17 amino acids. V lost 1 base, J lost 6 bases, and 19 bases lay in between. The CDR3 DNA reads TGTGCCAGCAGCTTAGTTCGTTCACCTGGACAGACAAACATTCAGTACTTC. Translating gives CASSLVRSPGQTNIQYF.

About this clonotype: Mismatch with germline at one junction end may stem from a read error. J is TRBJ1-1 and V is TRBV6-6; D is undetermined. In germline, CDR1 is MNHNY, CDR2 SVGAGI (reference sequence). This CDR3 comprises 14 residues. CDR3 nucleotides: TGTGACAGCAACCCCTCATCCGGCGGGACTGAAGCTTTCTTT. The encoded protein is CDSNPSSGGTEAFF.

The gene calls are TRBV30 and TRBJ2-2; no clear D. This CDR3 comprises 11 residues. The germline V gene encodes CDR1 GTSNPN and CDR2 SVGIG (reference sequence). Trimming left V 5 bases short and J 5 bases short, with 6 bases between. The CDR3 protein is CAWWATGELFF. The CDR3 coding sequence is TGTGCCTGGTGGGCGACCGGGGAGCTGTTTTTT. Supplemented by reference TRBV30 and TRBJ2-2, the full variable domain reads SQTIHQWPATLVQPVGSPLSLECTVEGTSNPNLYWYRQAAGRGLQLLFYSVGIGQISSEVPQNLSASRPQDRQFILSSKKLLLSDSGFYLCAWWATGELFFGEGSRLTVL.

The rearrangement uses TRBV12-3 or TRBV12-4 and TRBJ2-2; 8 bases line up with TRBD1. Germline trimming cut 6 bases from V and 1 base from J; bases unmatched to any gene: 7. This CDR3 comprises 16 residues. This chain's CDR3 is CASSAGGRGNTGELFF. The CDR3, as DNA: TGTGCCAGCAGCGCAGGGGGCAGGGGGAACACCGGGGAGCTGTTTTTT.

The V call is TRBV5-1, the J call TRBJ2-4, with a possible D match to TRBD1 (6 bases). Germline V gene sequence: CDR1 SGHRS, CDR2 YFSETQ. The CDR3 covers 16 residues. The germline V and J ends were trimmed by 4 bases and 1 base, with 15 bases remaining between them. The CDR3 DNA is TGCGCCAGCAGCACGCAAGGGCAGGGGGCCAAAAACATTCAGTACTTC. Translated: CASSTQGQGAKNIQYF.

This chain joins TRBV15 and TRBJ1-3, with 11 bases identical to TRBD1. Per the germline V gene, CDR1 is LNHNV and CDR2 is YYDKDF (reference sequence). The V gene end was trimmed by 3 bases and the J gene end by 3 bases; junction bases not matched to a gene: 1. The CDR3 is 15 amino acids. CDR3 region: CATSRDRGRGNTIYF. CDR3 nucleotide sequence: TGTGCCACCAGCAGGGACAGGGGGCGTGGAAACACCATATATTTT.